This T cell receptor beta chain was identified during a study of CD8+CD57+ T cells in acquired aplastic anemia. In the study overall: Roughly 3 ug was the average amount of DNA from sorted CD4+ and CD8+ cells.

Both TCR beta VDJ combination and CDR3 sequence profiling were carried out. Genomic DNA was the template for this profiling. Each CDR3 protein is one row after TCRdb ran MiXCR on the reads. The table shows 210,000 or so distinct CDR3 sequences, with roughly 45% occurring only once. The sequenced patients had an expansion of CD8+CD57+ cells seen by flow cytometry. The CDR3 has 16 residues. V was pared by 0 bases and J by 4 bases, with 6 bases of the junction left unmatched. CDR1 WNHNN and CDR2 SYGVQD come from the germline V gene (reference sequence). The sample consisted of sorted CD4+, CD8+, or CD8+CD57+ T cells (not recorded which) from PBMCs. The source of this sequence is a human donor with aplastic anemia. The J gene is TRBJ1-3, the V gene TRBV10-1; 7 bases map to TRBD1. The CDR3 reads CASSESGGQRGNTIYF. CDR3 DNA: TGCGCCAGCAGTGAGTCGGGGGGACAGAGAGGAAACACCATATATTTT.